The 10 T cell receptor beta chains given below trace back to one sample, sequenced in a study of cytomegalovirus exposure and HLA in healthy donors. This PCR relied on a set of 60 Vbeta primers and 13 Jbeta primers. Here immunoSEQ multiplex PCR was the method, and the copy in TCRdb shows in-frame clones only, minus some. This table holds 150,000 to 200,000 clones, around 83% found once. Sequencing was carried out using PBMCs. The receptors originated from a woman in her thirties or forties in good health and CMV-seronegative.

The J gene is TRBJ2-1, the V gene TRBV4-1, with TRBD2 matching 9 bases. V shed 3 bases and J 0 bases; nucleotides not matched to a gene: 12. The CDR3 runs to 19 residues. The germline V gene encodes CDR1 MGHRA and CDR2 YSYEKL. Here the CDR3 DNA reads TGCGCCAGCAGCCACTCCCTAGGACTAGCGCCGAGCTCCTACAATGAGCAGTTCTTC. Its translation: CASSHSLGLAPSSYNEQFF.

CDR3 loop: CASSLIRGDYGYTF. CDR3 bases: TGTGCCAGCAGCTTGATTCGGGGGGACTATGGCTACACCTTC. The V and J genes are TRBV5-6 and TRBJ1-2, with D perhaps matching TRBD1 (5 bases). V lost 1 base and J lost 3, with 10 bases in between. The CDR3 totals 14 residues. The germline V gene has CDR1 SGHDT and CDR2 YYEEEE.

The chain is built from TRBV7-2 and TRBJ1-3; weak D call: TRBD1 (6 bases). The germline CDR1 and CDR2 sequences are SGHTA and FQGNSA. The CDR3 contains 16 residues. V was trimmed by 1 base and J by 0 bases, leaving 10 bases between them. The CDR3 protein is CASSLVTGNSGNTIYF. In nucleotides, the CDR3 is TGTGCCAGCAGCTTAGTGACAGGCAACTCTGGAAACACCATATATTTT.

This chain connects TRBV4-3 to TRBJ2-5; the D gene is possibly TRBD2 (7 bases). In germline, CDR1 is LGHNA, CDR2 YSLEER. The CDR3 length is 15 residues. V was pared by 0 bases and J by 5 bases, with 13 bases between. CDR3 region: CASSQEGGATETQYF. DNA for the CDR3: TGCGCCAGCAGCCAAGAAGGGGGGGCGACGGAGACCCAGTACTTC.

The chain couples TRBV7-8 to TRBJ2-7; maybe TRBD2 (5 bases). The V end lost 2 bases, the J end lost 0 bases, and 8 bases lay between the germline ends. The CDR3 extends over 14 amino acids. The germline gives CDR1 SGHVS, CDR2 FQNEAQ. CDR3 DNA: TGTGCCAGCAGCTTACTTGGGAGCTCCTACGAGCAGTACTTC. Its protein is CASSLLGSSYEQYF.

The chain has TRBV19 and TRBJ1-5, with a weak D call TRBD1 (6 bases). The CDR3 has 17 amino acids. In germline, CDR1 is LNHDA, CDR2 SQIVND (reference sequence). Trimming removed 3 bases from V and 1 base from J, with 16 bases in between. The CDR3 reads CASSIYANRASNQPQHF. CDR3 nucleotides: TGTGCCAGTAGTATTTACGCGAACAGGGCGAGCAATCAGCCCCAGCATTTT.

The V and J genes are TRBV6-1 and TRBJ2-3, with D perhaps TRBD2 (6 bases). The V end lost 1 base, the J end lost 0 bases, and 11 bases lay between the germline ends. The length of the CDR3 is 16 residues. Germline V CDR1 and CDR2: MNHNS, SASEGT. For the CDR3, the DNA is TGTGCCAGCAGTGAAGTAGCGGTCTTTAGCACAGATACGCAGTATTTT. This sequence encodes CASSEVAVFSTDTQYF.

This sequence joins TRBV7-2 and TRBJ2-5; the match to TRBD2 covers 9 bases. V lost 6 bases to trimming and J lost 5 bases; unmatched junction nucleotides: 22. The CDR3 extends over 19 amino acids. CDR1 and CDR2 from the germline V gene are SGHTA and FQGNSA. This CDR3 reads CASSFPSWSREGRSETQYF. DNA for the CDR3: TGTGCCAGCAGTTTTCCTAGTTGGTCGCGGGAGGGCAGGTCCGAGACCCAGTACTTC.

The sample holds a few counts of this clone. This chain connects TRBV12-5 to TRBJ2-7; a weak D match, TRBD1 (6 bases). Germline V gene lookup returns CDR1 LGHNT and CDR2 FRNRAP. The CDR3 extends over 12 amino acids. Trimming pared 5 bases from V and 7 bases from J, leaving 12 bases between. CDR3 in amino acids: CASGPNREEQYF. The DNA for the CDR3 is TGTGCTAGTGGTCCAAACAGGGAAGAGCAGTACTTC.

The genes are TRBV18 and TRBJ1-2; D gene uncertain. The CDR3 consists of 12 residues. From germline, CDR1 is KGHSH and CDR2 LQKENI. V was cut by 6 bases and J by 7 bases, with 12 bases left in between. The CDR3 here is CASSLVEGGYTF. CDR3 sequence (DNA): TGTGCCAGCTCCCTGGTGGAGGGTGGCTACACCTTC.